The clone carrying this TCR beta chain was counted once. The data belong to a study of glioma-infiltrating T cells after dendritic cell vaccination. Described time point: after dendritic cell vaccination, including at tumor progression/relapse. V lost 3 bases and J 13 bases, leaving 19 bases between the germline ends. The CDR3 covers 13 residues. Germline lookup yields CDR1 SGDLS and CDR2 YYNGEE. Measured with immunoSEQ multiplex PCR; TCRdb has only the in-frame clones, and not every one. The table shows tens of thousands of clones, with less than 85% occurring only once. Sequencing used blood, obtained after dendritic cell vaccination. This receptor was taken from a human donor with glioblastoma. This chain connects TRBV9 to TRBJ1-2; D perhaps matches TRBD1 (6 bases). The CDR3 region has the DNA TGTGCCAGCAGCGAGCCCCCCCTCCCAGGGGTCACCTTC. It is translated as CASSEPPLPGVTF. Full variable domain (remainder filled in from reference TRBV9 and TRBJ1-2): DSGVTQTPKHLITATGQRVTLRCSPRSGDLSVYWYQQSLDQGLQFLIQYYNGEERAKGNILERFSAQQFPDLHSELNLSSLELGDSALYFCASSEPPLPGVTFGSGTRLTVV.